This is a list of T cell receptor beta chains from one sample in a study of control samples from healthy donors and cancer patients. The method was immunoSEQ multiplex PCR; TCRdb's version includes in-frame clones alone and lacks a portion of them. The sample yields 150,000 to 200,000 clones, around 88% seen once. The sequenced sample was blood. The receptors here all came from a man in his late teens or twenties in good health. The CDR3 runs from the conserved cysteine through the conserved F or W. The D gene is left open where the match is weak. Size tells how often a clone was seen (once, few, many) or the class of an expanded clone, and some rows leave it out.

CDR3aa	CDR3nt	d_gene	v_gene	j_gene	abundance
CASSRDSYEQYF	TGTGCCAGTAGTCGAGACAGTTACGAGCAGTACTTC	.	TRBV19	TRBJ2-7	.
CASSLYGGTGPQHF	TGTGCCAGCAGTTTATACGGGGGGACGGGGCCCCAGCATTTT	.	TRBV27	TRBJ1-5	.
CASSLTGAGDTQYF	TGCGCCAGCAGCCTGACAGGGGCGGGGGATACGCAGTATTTT	TRBD1	TRBV4-3	TRBJ2-3	.
CASSQGDHNNEQFF	TGCGCCAGCAGCCAAGGGGACCATAACAATGAGCAGTTCTTC	.	TRBV4-1	TRBJ2-1	.
CASSPTGQGVEPLHF	TGTGCCAGCAGCCCTACAGGACAGGGGGTCGAGCCCCTCCACTTT	TRBD1	TRBV9	TRBJ1-6	.
CASSLSFGTTDTQYF	TGTGCCAGCAGCTTGTCCTTCGGAACCACAGATACGCAGTATTTT	.	TRBV5-4	TRBJ2-3	.
CASSPLLLDNEQFF	TGTGCCAGCAGTCCCCTATTGTTGGACAATGAGCAGTTCTTC	.	TRBV7-2	TRBJ2-1	.
CASSGQGYGYTF	TGTGCCAGCAGCGGACAGGGATATGGCTACACCTTC	TRBD1	TRBV9	TRBJ1-2	.
CASSVEEGWTEAFF	TGTGCCAGCAGCGTAGAGGAGGGTTGGACTGAAGCTTTCTTT	.	TRBV9	TRBJ1-1	.
CAWSVGSSYNEQFF	TGTGCCTGGAGTGTGGGGAGCTCCTACAATGAGCAGTTCTTC	.	TRBV30	TRBJ2-1	.
CASSHRQGIYGYTF	TGTGCCAGCAGCCACCGACAGGGGATCTATGGCTACACCTTC	TRBD1	TRBV3-1/TRBV3-2	TRBJ1-2	.
CASSVAPGTGEKLFF	TGTGCCAGCAGCGTAGCTCCCGGGACAGGGGAAAAACTGTTTTTT	TRBD1	TRBV9	TRBJ1-4	.
CASSLGRGQSPLHF	TGTGCCAGCAGCTTGGGGAGGGGGCAATCACCCCTCCACTTT	TRBD1	TRBV5-4	TRBJ1-6	.
CASSIQENTEAFF	TGTGCCAGCAGCATACAGGAGAACACTGAAGCTTTCTTT	.	TRBV7-3	TRBJ1-1	few
CASSGDQKVHNEQFF	TGTGCCAGCAGCGGTGACCAGAAAGTTCACAATGAGCAGTTCTTC	.	TRBV7-6	TRBJ2-1	.
CASRGPRMGANVLTF	TGTGCCAGTAGGGGGCCACGAATGGGGGCCAACGTCCTGACTTTC	TRBD1	TRBV28	TRBJ2-6	.
CASSLIGGEQYF	TGTGCCAGCAGTTTAATAGGGGGCGAGCAGTACTTC	.	TRBV27	TRBJ2-7	once
CSVASRISYRSNQPQHF	TGCAGCGTTGCGTCACGTATTAGTTACCGGAGCAATCAGCCCCAGCATTTT	.	TRBV29-1	TRBJ1-5	.
CASSQGTDNEQFF	TGTGCCAGCAGTCAAGGGACAGACAATGAGCAGTTCTTC	TRBD1	TRBV6-6	TRBJ2-1	.
CASSLRTGGNYGYTF	TGTGCCAGCAGCTTAAGGACAGGGGGCAACTATGGCTACACCTTC	TRBD1	TRBV5-5	TRBJ1-2	.
CASSPTAKNTEAFF	TGTGCCAGCTCACCCACGGCCAAGAACACTGAAGCTTTCTTT	.	TRBV18	TRBJ1-1	.
CASSTTPGQRTSGAPRGANVLTF	TGTGCCAGCAGTACAACTCCGGGACAGAGGACTAGCGGGGCCCCGAGGGGGGCCAACGTCCTGACTTTC	TRBD2	TRBV28	TRBJ2-6	.
CASSLNGPNYGYTF	TGTGCCAGCAGCTTAAACGGGCCTAACTATGGCTACACCTTC	.	TRBV7-2	TRBJ1-2	once
CASSPAGPDTQYF	TGTGCCAGCAGCCCAGCGGGGCCAGATACGCAGTATTTT	TRBD2	TRBV9	TRBJ2-3	.
CATSDPGRPPLFF	TGTGCCACCAGTGACCCGGGACGCCCCCCTCTGTTTTTT	.	TRBV24-1	TRBJ1-4	.
CASSLNRRSYEQYF	TGTGCCAGCAGCTTGAACAGGAGATCCTACGAGCAGTACTTC	.	TRBV5-5	TRBJ2-7	.
CASSIPGYNEKLFF	TGTGCCAGTAGTATACCGGGATATAATGAAAAACTGTTTTTT	.	TRBV19	TRBJ1-4	.
CASSLARQANYGYTF	TGTGCCAGCAGCTTAGCGCGGCAGGCGAATTATGGCTACACCTTC	.	TRBV7-9	TRBJ1-2	.
CASSGQQGNGNQPQHF	TGTGCCAGCAGCGGCCAACAGGGAAACGGCAATCAGCCCCAGCATTTT	.	TRBV7-9	TRBJ1-5	.
CASSLSAGEDGYTF	TGCGCCAGCAGCTTGTCGGCAGGGGAGGATGGCTACACCTTC	.	TRBV5-1	TRBJ1-2	.
CASSLEPGDHEKLFF	TGTGCCAGCAGCTTAGAGCCAGGGGATCACGAAAAACTGTTTTTT	.	TRBV7-2	TRBJ1-4	.
CASSRGAATGELFF	TGTGCCAGCAGTAGGGGCGCGGCCACCGGGGAGCTGTTTTTT	.	TRBV27	TRBJ2-2	.
CASGDRGGSDTQYF	TGTGCCAGCGGTGACAGGGGAGGATCAGATACGCAGTATTTT	TRBD1	TRBV6-1	TRBJ2-3	.
CASSSGPGGDTQYF	TGTGCCAGCAGCTCGGGACCCGGGGGAGATACGCAGTATTTT	.	TRBV5-4	TRBJ2-3	.
CASTDARRETQYF	TGTGCCAGCACCGATGCCCGGAGAGAGACCCAGTACTTC	.	TRBV11-2	TRBJ2-5	.
CASSPGLALDRQETQYF	TGCGCCAGCAGCCCGGGACTAGCGTTGGACCGCCAAGAGACCCAGTACTTC	TRBD2	TRBV5-1	TRBJ2-5	.
CASAGSYEQYF	TGTGCCAGCGCTGGTTCGTACGAGCAGTACTTC	.	TRBV12-3/TRBV12-4	TRBJ2-7	few
CASSPGTSGGAWQFF	TGCGCCAGCAGCCCCGGGACTAGCGGGGGGGCTTGGCAGTTCTTC	TRBD2	TRBV5-1	TRBJ2-1	.
CASSQDFGGTNYGYTF	TGCGCCAGCAGCCAAGATTTTGGGGGAACTAACTATGGCTACACCTTC	.	TRBV4-1	TRBJ1-2	.
CASSLVVGQGGLMNTEAFF	TGTGCCAGCAGCTTGGTCGTCGGACAGGGGGGATTAATGAACACTGAAGCTTTCTTT	TRBD1	TRBV5-6	TRBJ1-1	.
CASSLTNYNEQFF	TGTGCCAGCAGCTTAACCAATTACAATGAGCAGTTCTTC	.	TRBV11-1	TRBJ2-1	.
CASTPRLAGADTQYF	TGTGCCAGCACCCCCCGGCTAGCGGGGGCAGATACGCAGTATTTT	TRBD2	TRBV28	TRBJ2-3	.
CASSPRVYTSYEQYF	TGTGCCAGCAGCCCCAGGGTTTATACCTCCTACGAGCAGTACTTC	.	TRBV6-5	TRBJ2-7	.
CASNRDSYNEQFF	TGTGCCAGCAACAGGGACTCCTACAATGAGCAGTTCTTC	.	TRBV2	TRBJ2-1	.
CASSTGTAPGNTIYF	TGTGCCAGCAGCACCGGGACAGCCCCTGGAAACACCATATATTTT	TRBD1	TRBV9	TRBJ1-3	.
CATQGFRNEQYF	TGTGCCACACAGGGTTTTAGGAACGAGCAGTACTTC	.	TRBV19	TRBJ2-7	.